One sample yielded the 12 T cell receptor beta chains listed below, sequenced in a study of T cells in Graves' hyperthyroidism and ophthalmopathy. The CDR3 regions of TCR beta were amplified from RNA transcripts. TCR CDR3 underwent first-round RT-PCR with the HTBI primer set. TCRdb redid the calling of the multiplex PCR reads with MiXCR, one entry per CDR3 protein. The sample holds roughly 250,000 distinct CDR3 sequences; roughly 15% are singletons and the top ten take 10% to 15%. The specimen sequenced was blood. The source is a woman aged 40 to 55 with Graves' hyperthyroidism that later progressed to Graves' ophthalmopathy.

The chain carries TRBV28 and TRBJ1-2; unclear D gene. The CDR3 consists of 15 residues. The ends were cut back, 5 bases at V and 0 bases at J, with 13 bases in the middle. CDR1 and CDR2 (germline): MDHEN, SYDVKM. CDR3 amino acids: CASSPPASANYGYTF. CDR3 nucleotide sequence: TGTGCCAGCAGTCCCCCGGCTTCAGCTAACTATGGCTACACCTTC.

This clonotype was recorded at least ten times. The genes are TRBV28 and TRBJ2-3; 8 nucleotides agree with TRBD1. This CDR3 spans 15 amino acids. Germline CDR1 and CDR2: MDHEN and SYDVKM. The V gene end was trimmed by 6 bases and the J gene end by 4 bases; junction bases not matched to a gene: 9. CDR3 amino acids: CASSPGAGGADTQYF. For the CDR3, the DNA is TGTGCCAGCAGCCCAGGGGCAGGGGGCGCAGATACGCAGTATTTT.

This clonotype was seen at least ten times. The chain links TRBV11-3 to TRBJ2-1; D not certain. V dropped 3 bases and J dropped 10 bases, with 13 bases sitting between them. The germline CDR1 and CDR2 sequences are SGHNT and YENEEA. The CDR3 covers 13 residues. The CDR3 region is CASSLGSPGEQFF. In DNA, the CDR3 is TGTGCCAGCAGCTTGGGGTCGCCCGGCGAGCAGTTCTTC.

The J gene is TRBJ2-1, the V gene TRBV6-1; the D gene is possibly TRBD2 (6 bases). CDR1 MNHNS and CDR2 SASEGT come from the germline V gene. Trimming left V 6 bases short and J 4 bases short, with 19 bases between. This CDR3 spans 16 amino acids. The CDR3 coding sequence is TGTGCCAGCAGACCCTTTAAAAGGGACTTTTACAATGAGCAGTTCTTC. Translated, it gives CASRPFKRDFYNEQFF.

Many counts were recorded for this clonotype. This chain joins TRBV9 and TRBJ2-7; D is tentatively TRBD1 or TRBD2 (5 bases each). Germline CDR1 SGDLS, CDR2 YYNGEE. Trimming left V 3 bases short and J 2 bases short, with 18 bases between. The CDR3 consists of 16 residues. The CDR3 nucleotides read TGTGCCAGCAGCGGGGGAACAGGTACCGGGGCCTACGAGCAGTACTTC. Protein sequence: CASSGGTGTGAYEQYF. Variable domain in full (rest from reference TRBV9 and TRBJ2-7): DSGVTQTPKHLITATGQRVTLRCSPRSGDLSVYWYQQSLDQGLQFLIQYYNGEERAKGNILERFSAQQFPDLHSELNLSSLELGDSALYFCASSGGTGTGAYEQYFGPGTRLTVT.

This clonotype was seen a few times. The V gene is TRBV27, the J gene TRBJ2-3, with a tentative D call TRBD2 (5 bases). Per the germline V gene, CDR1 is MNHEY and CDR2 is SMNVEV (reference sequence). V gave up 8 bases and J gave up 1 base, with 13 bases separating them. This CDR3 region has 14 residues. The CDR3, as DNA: TGTGCCAGCGGCGTTGCGGGCCGCACAGATACGCAGTATTTT. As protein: CASGVAGRTDTQYF.

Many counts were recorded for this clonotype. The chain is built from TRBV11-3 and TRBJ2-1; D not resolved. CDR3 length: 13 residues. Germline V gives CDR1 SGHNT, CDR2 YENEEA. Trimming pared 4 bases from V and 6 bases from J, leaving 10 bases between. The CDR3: CASSSPPRNEQFF. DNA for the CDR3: TGTGCCAGCAGCTCCCCTCCACGCAATGAGCAGTTCTTC.

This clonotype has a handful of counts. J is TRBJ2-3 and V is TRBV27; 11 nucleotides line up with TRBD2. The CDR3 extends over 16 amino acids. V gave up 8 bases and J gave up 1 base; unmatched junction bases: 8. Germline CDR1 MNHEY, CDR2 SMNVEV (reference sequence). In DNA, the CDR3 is TGTGCCAGCGCGCTAGCGGGAGGCCCGGGCACAGATACGCAGTATTTT. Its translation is CASALAGGPGTDTQYF.

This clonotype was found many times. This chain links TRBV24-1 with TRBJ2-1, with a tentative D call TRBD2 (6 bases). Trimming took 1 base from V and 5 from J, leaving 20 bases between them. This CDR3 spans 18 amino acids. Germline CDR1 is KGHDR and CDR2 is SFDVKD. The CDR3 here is CATSDFHFQGGAHNEQFF. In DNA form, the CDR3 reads TGTGCCACCAGTGATTTTCATTTTCAAGGAGGGGCGCACAATGAGCAGTTCTTC.

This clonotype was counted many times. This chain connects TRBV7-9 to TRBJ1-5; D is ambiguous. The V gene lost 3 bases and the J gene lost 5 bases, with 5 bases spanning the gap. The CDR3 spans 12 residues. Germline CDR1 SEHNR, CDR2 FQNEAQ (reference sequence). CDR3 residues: CASSFQYQPQHF. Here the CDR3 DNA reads TGTGCCAGCAGCTTCCAATATCAGCCCCAGCATTTT.

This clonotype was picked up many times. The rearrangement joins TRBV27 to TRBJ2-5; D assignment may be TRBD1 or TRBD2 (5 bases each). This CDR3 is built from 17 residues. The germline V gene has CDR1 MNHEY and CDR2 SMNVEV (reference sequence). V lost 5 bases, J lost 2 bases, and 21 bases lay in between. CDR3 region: CASSPGWGTGRQETQYF. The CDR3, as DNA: TGTGCCAGCAGTCCCGGCTGGGGGACGGGCAGGCAAGAGACCCAGTACTTC.

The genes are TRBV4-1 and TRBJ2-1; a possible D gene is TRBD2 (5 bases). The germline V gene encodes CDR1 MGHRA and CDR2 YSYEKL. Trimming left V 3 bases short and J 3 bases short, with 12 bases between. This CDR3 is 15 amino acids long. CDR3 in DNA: TGCGCCAGCAGCCACACTAGTTCCGGCTACAATGAGCAGTTCTTC. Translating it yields CASSHTSSGYNEQFF.